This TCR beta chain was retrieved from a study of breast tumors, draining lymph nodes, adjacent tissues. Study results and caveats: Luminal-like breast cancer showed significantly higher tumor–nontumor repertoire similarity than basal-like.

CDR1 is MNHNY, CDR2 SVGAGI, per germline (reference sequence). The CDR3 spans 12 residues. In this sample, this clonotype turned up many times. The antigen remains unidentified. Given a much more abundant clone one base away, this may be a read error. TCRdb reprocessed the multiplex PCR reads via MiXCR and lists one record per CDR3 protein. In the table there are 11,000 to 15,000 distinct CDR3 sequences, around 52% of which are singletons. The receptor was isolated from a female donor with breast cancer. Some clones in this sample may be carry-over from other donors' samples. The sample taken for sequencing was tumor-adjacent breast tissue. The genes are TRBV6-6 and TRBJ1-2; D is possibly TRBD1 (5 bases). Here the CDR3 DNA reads TGTGCCAGCAGTCGGGAAGTGGGGACTGGACTCTTC. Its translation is CASSREVGTGLF.